This T cell receptor (beta chain) was sequenced for a study of regulatory T cells in long-lasting Graves disease. The study, taken as a whole, reports: Patients whose Graves' disease persisted exhibited lower TCR diversity than those newly diagnosed.

This clonotype was seen at least ten times. Its specificity is unknown. Libraries of TCR beta came from iRepertoire HTBI primers plus Arm-PCR of CDR3 regions. Via MiXCR, TCRdb re-called the multiplex PCR reads, giving one row per CDR3 protein. The table shows under 700,000 distinct CDR3 sequences, with roughly a sixth occurring only once. This CDR3 region has 16 residues. V dropped 4 bases and J dropped 2 bases, with 14 bases sitting between them. CDR1 PRHDT and CDR2 FYEKMQ come from the germline V gene (reference sequence). Documented time point: newly diagnosed GD, antithyroid drugs for less than 3 months. Researchers made the TCR library from RNA that was extracted from PBMCs. A further study also used this sample, focusing on T cells in Graves' hyperthyroidism and ophthalmopathy. That source reports: The HTBI set primed first-round TCR CDR3 RT-PCR. Ophthalmopathy, which appeared later, was predicted by the model a median 6.5 months before onset.

This receptor was identified in a woman aged 40 to 65 with Graves disease. This rearrangement joins TRBV13 to TRBJ2-2, with D possibly matching TRBD1 (6 bases). Source: peripheral blood mononuclear cells (PBMCs), taken at new diagnosis, from a patient treated with antithyroid drugs. For the CDR3, the DNA is TGTGCCAGCAGCTGGGCCGGGACATTAAACACCGGGGAGCTGTTTTTT. Translating it yields CASSWAGTLNTGELFF.